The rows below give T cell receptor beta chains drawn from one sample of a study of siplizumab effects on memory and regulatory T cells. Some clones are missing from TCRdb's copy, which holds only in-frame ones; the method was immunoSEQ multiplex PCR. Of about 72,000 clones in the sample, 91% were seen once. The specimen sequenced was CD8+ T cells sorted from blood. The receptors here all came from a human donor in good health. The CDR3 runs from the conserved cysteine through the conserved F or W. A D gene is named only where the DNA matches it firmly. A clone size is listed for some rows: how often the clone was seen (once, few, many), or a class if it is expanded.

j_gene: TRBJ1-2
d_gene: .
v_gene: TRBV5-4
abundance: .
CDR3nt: TGTGCCAGCAGCCTGCCAACGGACAACTATGGCTACACCTTC
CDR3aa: CASSLPTDNYGYTF

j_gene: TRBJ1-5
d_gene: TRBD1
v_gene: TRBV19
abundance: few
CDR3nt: TGTGCCAGTAGTAGACAGGGGCTAGAGATTCAGCCCCAGCATTTT
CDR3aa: CASSRQGLEIQPQHF

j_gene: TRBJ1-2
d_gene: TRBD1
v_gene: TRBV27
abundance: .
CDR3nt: TGTGCCACCAGCAGCTATGACAGGGGACGGCCGTATGGCTACACCTTC
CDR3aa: CATSSYDRGRPYGYTF

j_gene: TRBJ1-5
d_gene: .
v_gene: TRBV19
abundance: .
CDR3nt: TGTGCCAGTAGTATGATGGCGGTGGGGAATCAGCCCCAGCATTTT
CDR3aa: CASSMMAVGNQPQHF

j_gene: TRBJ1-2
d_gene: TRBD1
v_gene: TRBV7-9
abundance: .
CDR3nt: TGTGCCAGCAGCTTAGATACAGGGGAGGGCTATGGCTACACCTTC
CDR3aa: CASSLDTGEGYGYTF

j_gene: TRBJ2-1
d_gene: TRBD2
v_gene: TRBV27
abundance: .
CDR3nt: TGTGCCAGCAGACAGGCGGGGGTTTCCTACAATGAGCAGTTCTTC
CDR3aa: CASRQAGVSYNEQFF

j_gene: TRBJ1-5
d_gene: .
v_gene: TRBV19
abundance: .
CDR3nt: TGTGCCAGGGTAGGTGAGGGGGAAACGGGCAATCAGCCCCAGCATTTT
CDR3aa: CARVGEGETGNQPQHF

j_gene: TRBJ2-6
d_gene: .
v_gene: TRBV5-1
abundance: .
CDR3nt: TGCGCCAGCAGCTTGCAGGGCGTCAACCCTGGGGCCAACGTCCTGACTTTC
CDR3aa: CASSLQGVNPGANVLTF

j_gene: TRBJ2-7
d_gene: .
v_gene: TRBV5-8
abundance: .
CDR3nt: TGTGCCAGCAGCGAAGGGAGCTCCTACGAGCAGTACTTC
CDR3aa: CASSEGSSYEQYF

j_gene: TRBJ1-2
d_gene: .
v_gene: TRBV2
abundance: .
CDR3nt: TGTGCCAGCAGTGAAGCGCTTCAGAGGGGGAGCAACTATGGCTACACCTTC
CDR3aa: CASSEALQRGSNYGYTF

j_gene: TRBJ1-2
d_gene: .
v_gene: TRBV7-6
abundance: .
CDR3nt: TGTGCCAGCAGCTTAGCGGACTTCTCTGGCTACACCTTC
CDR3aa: CASSLADFSGYTF

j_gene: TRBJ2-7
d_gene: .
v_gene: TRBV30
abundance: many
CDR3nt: TGTGCCTGGAGTGTATTTACCGGGAGCGAGCAGTACTTC
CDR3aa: CAWSVFTGSEQYF

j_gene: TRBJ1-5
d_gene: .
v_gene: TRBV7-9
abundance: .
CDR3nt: TGTGCCAGCAGCTTAGGGCAGGGAGATTATCAGCCCCAGCATTTT
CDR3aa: CASSLGQGDYQPQHF

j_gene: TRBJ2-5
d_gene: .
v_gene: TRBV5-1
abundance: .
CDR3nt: TGCGCCAGCAGCTTTTTCTCAGGGCAAGAGACCCAGTACTTC
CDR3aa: CASSFFSGQETQYF

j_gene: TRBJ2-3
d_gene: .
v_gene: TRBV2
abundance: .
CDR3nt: TGTGCCAGCAGTGTCTGGGGCCCCGAGTCCGGCACAGATACGCAGTATTTT
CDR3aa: CASSVWGPESGTDTQYF

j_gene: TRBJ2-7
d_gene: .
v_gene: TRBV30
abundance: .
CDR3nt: TGTGCCTGGAGTGTTTCCGGCTACTACGAGCAGTACTTC
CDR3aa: CAWSVSGYYEQYF

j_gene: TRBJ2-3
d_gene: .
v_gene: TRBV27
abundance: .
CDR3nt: TGTGCCAGCATGTACCAGGGGGGGTATGGAGATACGCAGTATTTT
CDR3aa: CASMYQGGYGDTQYF

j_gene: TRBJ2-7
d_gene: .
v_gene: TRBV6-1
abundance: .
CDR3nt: TGTGCCAGCAGTGAATTTGAGATCTCCTACGAGCAGTACTTC
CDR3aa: CASSEFEISYEQYF

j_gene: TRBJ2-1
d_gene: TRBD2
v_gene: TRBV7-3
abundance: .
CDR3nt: TGTGCCAGCAGCTTAACGTTAGTAGCGGGTTACAATGAGCAGTTCTTC
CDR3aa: CASSLTLVAGYNEQFF